This entry is about one T cell receptor beta chain. Its antigen is not known. It was with a sample-barcoded 5' primer and a J-beta primer mix that a second PCR of about 7 to 12 cycles was run. Each TCR beta cDNA got a 12-nucleotide random molecular identifier. TCRdb processed the 5' RACE reads anew with MiXCR; each CDR3 protein has one entry. This sample yields 700,000 to 950,000 distinct CDR3 sequences, of which about 40% are seen a single time; approximately 22% belongs to the top ten. These data are taken from a study of blood T cells in healthy people across ages. Study-wide results and caveats: There were more naive CD4+ cells and higher diversity in long-lived donors than in aged donors.

Per germline, CDR1 SGDLS and CDR2 YYNGEE. The CDR3 runs to 16 residues. V lost 3 bases, J lost 8 bases, and 14 bases stayed unmatched. Each donor's blood draw was around 9.2 milliliters of peripheral blood. PBMCs numbering at least 7 million were isolated per sample. This receptor was taken from a woman aged 60-75 years in good health. The V gene is TRBV9, the J gene TRBJ2-3; 8 bases are shared with TRBD1. The material sequenced was blood. CDR3 protein: CASSEGGDRGYGTQYF. CDR3 nucleotides: TGTGCCAGCAGCGAGGGGGGAGACAGGGGTTATGGTACGCAGTATTTT. Combining the CDR3 with reference TRBV9 and TRBJ2-3 gives the whole variable domain DSGVTQTPKHLITATGQRVTLRCSPRSGDLSVYWYQQSLDQGLQFLIQYYNGEERAKGNILERFSAQQFPDLHSELNLSSLELGDSALYFCASSEGGDRGYGTQYFGPGTRLTVL.